This T cell receptor beta chain was retrieved from a study of T-cell memory formation after mild COVID-19. V was clipped by 6 bases and J by 3 bases, with 21 bases between them. The CDR3 is made up of 16 amino acids. Via MiXCR, TCRdb re-called the 5' RACE reads, giving one row per CDR3 protein. Among hundreds of thousands of distinct CDR3 sequences listed, 17% were seen once. V usage is TRBV12-3 or TRBV12-4 and J usage is TRBJ2-7; a weak D match, TRBD1 (6 bases). The sample comprised PBMCs or a T cell subset sorted from them (not recorded which). The TCR sequence derives from an adult woman who had mild COVID-19 (a few samples of this study predate the infection). Cell type and time point are not known. The CDR3 DNA is TGTGCCAGCAGCCGGACAGCTAATCCACCCTACTACGAGCAGTACTTC. Translation gives CASSRTANPPYYEQYF.